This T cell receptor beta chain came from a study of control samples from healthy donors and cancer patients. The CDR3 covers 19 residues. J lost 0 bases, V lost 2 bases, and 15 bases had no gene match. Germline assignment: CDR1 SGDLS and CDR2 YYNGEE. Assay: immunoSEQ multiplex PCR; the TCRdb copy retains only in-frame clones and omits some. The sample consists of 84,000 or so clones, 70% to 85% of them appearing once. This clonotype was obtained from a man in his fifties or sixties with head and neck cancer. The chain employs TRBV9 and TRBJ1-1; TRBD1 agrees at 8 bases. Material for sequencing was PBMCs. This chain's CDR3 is CASSVGVTYRGSMNTEAFF. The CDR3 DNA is TGTGCCAGCAGCGTGGGGGTAACTTACAGGGGGTCTATGAACACTGAAGCTTTCTTT.